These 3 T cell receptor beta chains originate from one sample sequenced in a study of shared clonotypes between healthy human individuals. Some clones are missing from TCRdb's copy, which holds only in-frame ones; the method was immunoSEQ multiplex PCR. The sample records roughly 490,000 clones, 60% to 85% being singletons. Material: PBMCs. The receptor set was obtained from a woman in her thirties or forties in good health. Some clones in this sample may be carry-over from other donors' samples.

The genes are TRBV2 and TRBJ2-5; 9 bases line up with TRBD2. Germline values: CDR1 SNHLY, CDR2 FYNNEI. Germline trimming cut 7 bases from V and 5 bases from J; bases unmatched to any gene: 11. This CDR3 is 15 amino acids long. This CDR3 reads CASTPDSGSWETQYF. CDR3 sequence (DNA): TGTGCCAGCACCCCGGATAGCGGGAGCTGGGAGACCCAGTACTTC.

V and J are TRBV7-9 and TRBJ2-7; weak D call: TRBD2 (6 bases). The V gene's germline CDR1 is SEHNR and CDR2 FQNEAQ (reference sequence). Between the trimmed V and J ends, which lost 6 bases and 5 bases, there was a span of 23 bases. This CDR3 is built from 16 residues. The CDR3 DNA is TGTGCCAGCAGAGAATGGACCGGGAGATTTAATAACGAGCAGTACTTC. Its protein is CASREWTGRFNNEQYF.

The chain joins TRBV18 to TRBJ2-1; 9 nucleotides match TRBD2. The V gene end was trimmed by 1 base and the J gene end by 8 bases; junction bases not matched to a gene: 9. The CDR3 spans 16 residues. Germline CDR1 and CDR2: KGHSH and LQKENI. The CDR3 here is CASSPRGRGRLDEQFF. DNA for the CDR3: TGTGCCAGCTCACCACGCGGGAGGGGCCGTCTCGATGAGCAGTTCTTC.